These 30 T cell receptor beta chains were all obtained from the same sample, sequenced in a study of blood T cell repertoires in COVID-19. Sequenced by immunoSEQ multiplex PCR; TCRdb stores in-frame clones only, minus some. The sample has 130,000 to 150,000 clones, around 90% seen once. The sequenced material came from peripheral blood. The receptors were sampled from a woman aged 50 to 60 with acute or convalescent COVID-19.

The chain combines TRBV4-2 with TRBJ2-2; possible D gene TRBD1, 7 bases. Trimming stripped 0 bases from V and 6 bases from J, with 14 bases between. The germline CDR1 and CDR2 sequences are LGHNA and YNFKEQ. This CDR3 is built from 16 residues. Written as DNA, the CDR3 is TGTGCCAGCAGCCAAGAGGACGGCAGGGGGGCCGGGGAGCTGTTTTTT. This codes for CASSQEDGRGAGELFF.

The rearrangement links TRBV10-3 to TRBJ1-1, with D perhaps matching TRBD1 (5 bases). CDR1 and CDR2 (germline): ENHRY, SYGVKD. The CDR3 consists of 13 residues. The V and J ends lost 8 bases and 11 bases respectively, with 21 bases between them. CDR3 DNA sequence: TGTGCCATCGGCAGGGAGGGCGGAGTTCAGGCTTTCTTT. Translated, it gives CAIGREGGVQAFF.

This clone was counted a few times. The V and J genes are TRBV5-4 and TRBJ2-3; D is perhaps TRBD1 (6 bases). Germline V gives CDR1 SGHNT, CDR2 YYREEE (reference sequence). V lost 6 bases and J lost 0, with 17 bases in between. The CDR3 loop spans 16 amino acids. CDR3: CASTAGASESTDTQYF. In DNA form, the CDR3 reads TGTGCCAGCACCGCAGGGGCTTCGGAAAGCACAGATACGCAGTATTTT. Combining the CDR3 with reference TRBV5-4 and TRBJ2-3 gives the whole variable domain ETGVTQSPTHLIKTRGQQVTLRCSSQSGHNTVSWYQQALGQGPQFIFQYYREEENGRGNFPPRFSGLQFPNYSSELNVNALELDDSALYLCASTAGASESTDTQYFGPGTRLTVL.

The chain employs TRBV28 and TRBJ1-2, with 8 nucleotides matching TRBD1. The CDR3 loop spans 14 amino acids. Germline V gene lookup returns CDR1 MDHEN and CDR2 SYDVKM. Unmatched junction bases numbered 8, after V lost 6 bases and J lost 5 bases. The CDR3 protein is CASRQTGVRYGYTF. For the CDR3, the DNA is TGTGCCAGCAGACAGACAGGGGTTAGATATGGCTACACCTTC.

The CDR3 sequence: CASSSGQGVGNQPQHF. In nucleotides, the CDR3 is TGTGCCAGCAGTAGCGGACAGGGGGTTGGAAATCAGCCCCAGCATTTT. The genes are TRBV28 and TRBJ1-5; 10 bases agree with TRBD1. This CDR3 is built from 16 residues. The junction had 8 bases not matched to a gene; V was cut back by 5 bases and J by 4 bases. Germline CDR1 and CDR2: MDHEN and SYDVKM.

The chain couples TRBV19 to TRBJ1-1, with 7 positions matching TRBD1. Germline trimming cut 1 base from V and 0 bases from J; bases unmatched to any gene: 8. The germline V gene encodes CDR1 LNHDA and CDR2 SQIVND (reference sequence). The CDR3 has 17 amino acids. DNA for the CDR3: TGTGCCAGTAGTATAGGACAGGGTAGGTCGTTGAACACTGAAGCTTTCTTT. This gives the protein CASSIGQGRSLNTEAFF.

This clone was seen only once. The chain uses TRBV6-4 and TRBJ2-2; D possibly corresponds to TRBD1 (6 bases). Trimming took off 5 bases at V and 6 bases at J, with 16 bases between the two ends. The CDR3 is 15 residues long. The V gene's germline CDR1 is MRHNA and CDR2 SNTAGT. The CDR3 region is CASSMIGGVAGELFF. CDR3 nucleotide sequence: TGTGCCAGCAGTATGATAGGGGGAGTTGCCGGGGAGCTGTTTTTT.

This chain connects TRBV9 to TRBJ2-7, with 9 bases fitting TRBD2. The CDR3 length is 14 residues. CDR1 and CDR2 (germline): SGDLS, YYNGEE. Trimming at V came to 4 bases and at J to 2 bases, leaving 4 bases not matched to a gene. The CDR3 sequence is CASSKGLATYEQYF. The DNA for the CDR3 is TGTGCCAGCAGCAAAGGACTAGCGACCTACGAGCAGTACTTC.

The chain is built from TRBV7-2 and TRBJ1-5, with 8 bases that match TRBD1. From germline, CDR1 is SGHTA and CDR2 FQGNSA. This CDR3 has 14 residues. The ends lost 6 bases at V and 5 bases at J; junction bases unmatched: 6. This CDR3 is CASRPGQDDQPQHF. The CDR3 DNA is TGTGCCAGCAGGCCGGGACAGGATGATCAGCCCCAGCATTTT.

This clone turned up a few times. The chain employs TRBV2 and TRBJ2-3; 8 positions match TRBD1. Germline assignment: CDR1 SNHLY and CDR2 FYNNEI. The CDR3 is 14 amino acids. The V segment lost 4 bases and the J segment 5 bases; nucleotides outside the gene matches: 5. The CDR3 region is CASSGTGLGDTQYF. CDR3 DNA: TGTGCCAGCAGTGGGACAGGGCTCGGAGATACGCAGTATTTT. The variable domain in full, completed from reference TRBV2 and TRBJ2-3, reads EPEVTQTPSHQVTQMGQEVILRCVPISNHLYFYWYRQILGQKVEFLVSFYNNEISEKSEIFDDQFSVERPDGSNFTLKIRSTKLEDSAMYFCASSGTGLGDTQYFGPGTRLTVL.

CDR3 in DNA: TGTGCCAGCAGGCATGAGGGACAGGGGGCGCGTGGCTACACCTTC. This gives the protein CASRHEGQGARGYTF. The gene calls are TRBV6-5 and TRBJ1-2; TRBD1 matches at 12 bases. Germline V gene lookup returns CDR1 MNHEY and CDR2 SVGAGI. The CDR3 spans 15 residues. Germline trimming cut 6 bases from V and 7 bases from J; bases unmatched to any gene: 9.

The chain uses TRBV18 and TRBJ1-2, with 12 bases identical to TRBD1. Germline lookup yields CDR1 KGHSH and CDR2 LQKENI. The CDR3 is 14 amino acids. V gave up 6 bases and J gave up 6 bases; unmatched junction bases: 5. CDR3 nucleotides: TGTGCCAGCTCCCCCGGGACAGGGGGCAATGGCTACACCTTC. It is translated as CASSPGTGGNGYTF.

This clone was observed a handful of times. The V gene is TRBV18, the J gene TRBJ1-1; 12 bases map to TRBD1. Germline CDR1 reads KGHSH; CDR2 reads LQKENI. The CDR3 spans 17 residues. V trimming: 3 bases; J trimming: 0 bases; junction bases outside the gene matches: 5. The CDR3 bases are TGTGCCAGCTCACCCCAGGGACAGGGGGCTTTGAACACTGAAGCTTTCTTT. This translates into CASSPQGQGALNTEAFF.

The CDR3 DNA reads TGTGCCAGCAGTCCCCCTTCAGGGGGCGCGGAGACCCAGTACTTC. This gives the protein CASSPPSGGAETQYF. This chain links TRBV28 with TRBJ2-5, with 8 bases aligning to TRBD1. Germline CDR1 reads MDHEN; CDR2 reads SYDVKM. The CDR3 extends over 15 amino acids. V trimming: 5 bases; J trimming: 5 bases; junction bases outside the gene matches: 10.

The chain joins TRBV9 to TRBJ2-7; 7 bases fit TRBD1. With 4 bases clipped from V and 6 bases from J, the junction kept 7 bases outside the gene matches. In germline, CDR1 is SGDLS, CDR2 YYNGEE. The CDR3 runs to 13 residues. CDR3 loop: CASSHRDSVEQYF. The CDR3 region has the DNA TGTGCCAGCAGCCACCGGGACAGCGTCGAGCAGTACTTC.

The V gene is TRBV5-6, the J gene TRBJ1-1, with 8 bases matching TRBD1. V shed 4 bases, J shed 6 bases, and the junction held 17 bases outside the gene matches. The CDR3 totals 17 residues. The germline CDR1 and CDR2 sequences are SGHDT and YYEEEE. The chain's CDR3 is CASSGHAGGVGSSEAFF. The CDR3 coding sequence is TGTGCCAGCAGCGGCCACGCAGGGGGCGTAGGTTCTTCTGAAGCTTTCTTT.

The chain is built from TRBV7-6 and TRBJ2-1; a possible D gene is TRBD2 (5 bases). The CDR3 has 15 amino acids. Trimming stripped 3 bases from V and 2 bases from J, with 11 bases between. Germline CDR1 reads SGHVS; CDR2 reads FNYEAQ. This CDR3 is CASSLERSPYNEQFF. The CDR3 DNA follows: TGTGCCAGCAGCTTGGAGCGGAGTCCCTACAATGAGCAGTTCTTC.

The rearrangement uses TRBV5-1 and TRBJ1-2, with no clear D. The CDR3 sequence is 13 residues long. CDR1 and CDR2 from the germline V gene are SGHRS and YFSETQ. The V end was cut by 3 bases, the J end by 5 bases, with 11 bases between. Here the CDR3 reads CASSYDTVYGYTF. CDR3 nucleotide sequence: TGCGCCAGCAGCTACGACACGGTGTATGGCTACACCTTC.

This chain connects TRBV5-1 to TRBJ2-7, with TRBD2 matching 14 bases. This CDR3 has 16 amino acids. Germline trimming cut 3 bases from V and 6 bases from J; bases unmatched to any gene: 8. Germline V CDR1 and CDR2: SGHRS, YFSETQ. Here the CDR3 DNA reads TGCGCCAGCAGCTCTCAAGGGACTAGCGGGGGTCGCGAGCAGTACTTC. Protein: CASSSQGTSGGREQYF.

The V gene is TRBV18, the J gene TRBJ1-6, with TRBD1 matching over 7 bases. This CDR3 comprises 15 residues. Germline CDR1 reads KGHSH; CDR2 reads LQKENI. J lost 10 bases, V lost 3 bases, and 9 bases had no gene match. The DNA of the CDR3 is TGTGCCAGCTCACCCGGGATGGGGACAGTCTCACCCCTCCACTTT. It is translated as CASSPGMGTVSPLHF.

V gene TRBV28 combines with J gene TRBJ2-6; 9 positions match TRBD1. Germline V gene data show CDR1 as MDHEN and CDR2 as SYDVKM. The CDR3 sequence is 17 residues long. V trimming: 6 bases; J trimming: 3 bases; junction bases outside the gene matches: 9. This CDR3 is CASRSGTGRYGANVLTF. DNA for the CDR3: TGTGCCAGCAGAAGTGGGACAGGGAGATATGGGGCCAACGTCCTGACTTTC.

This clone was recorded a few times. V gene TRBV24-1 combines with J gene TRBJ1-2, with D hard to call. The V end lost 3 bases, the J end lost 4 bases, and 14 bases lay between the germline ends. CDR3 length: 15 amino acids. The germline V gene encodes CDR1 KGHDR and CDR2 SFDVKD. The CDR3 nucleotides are TGTGCCACCAGTGATGGGGAGAACCCCCCCTATGGCTACACCTTC. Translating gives CATSDGENPPYGYTF.

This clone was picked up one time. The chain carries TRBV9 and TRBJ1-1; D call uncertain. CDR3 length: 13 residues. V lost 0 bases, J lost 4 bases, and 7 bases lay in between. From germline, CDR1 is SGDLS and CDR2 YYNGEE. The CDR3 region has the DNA TGTGCCAGCAGCGTAGCCCCGAGCACTGAAGCTTTCTTT. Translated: CASSVAPSTEAFF.

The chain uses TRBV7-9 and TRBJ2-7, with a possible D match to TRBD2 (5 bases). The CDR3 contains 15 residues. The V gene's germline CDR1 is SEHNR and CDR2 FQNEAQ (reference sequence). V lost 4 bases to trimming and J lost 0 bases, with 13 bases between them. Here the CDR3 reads CASSSPLGSSYEQYF. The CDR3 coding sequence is TGTGCCAGCAGCTCGCCCCTGGGGAGCTCCTACGAGCAGTACTTC.

CDR3 sequence (DNA): TGTGCCAGTAGGGTGACAGGGCCGCCTAATGAAAAACTGTTTTTT. It translates to CASRVTGPPNEKLFF. The chain uses TRBV19 and TRBJ1-4; 7 bases align to TRBD1. The trim removed 6 bases at V and 3 bases at J, leaving 7 bases unmatched. CDR3 length equals 15 residues. In germline, CDR1 is LNHDA, CDR2 SQIVND (reference sequence).

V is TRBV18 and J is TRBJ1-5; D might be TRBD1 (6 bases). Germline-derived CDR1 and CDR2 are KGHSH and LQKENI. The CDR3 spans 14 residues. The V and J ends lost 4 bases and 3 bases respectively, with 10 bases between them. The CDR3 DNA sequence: TGTGCCAGCTCACAAACAGGGTCCAATCAGCCCCAGCATTTT. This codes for CASSQTGSNQPQHF.

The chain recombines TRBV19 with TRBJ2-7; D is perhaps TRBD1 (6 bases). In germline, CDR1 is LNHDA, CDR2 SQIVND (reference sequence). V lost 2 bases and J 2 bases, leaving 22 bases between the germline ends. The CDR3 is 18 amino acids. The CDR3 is CASSIYYLTTGGTYEQYF. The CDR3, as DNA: TGTGCCAGTAGTATATATTACCTAACGACAGGTGGGACCTACGAGCAGTACTTC.

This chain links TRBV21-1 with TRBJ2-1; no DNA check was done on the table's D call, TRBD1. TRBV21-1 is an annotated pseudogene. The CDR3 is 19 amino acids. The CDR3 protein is CASSKGEVRGTGIYNEQFF. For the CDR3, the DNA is TGTGCCAGCAGCAAAGGGGAAGTGCGTGGGACAGGGATATACAATGAGCAGTTCTTC.

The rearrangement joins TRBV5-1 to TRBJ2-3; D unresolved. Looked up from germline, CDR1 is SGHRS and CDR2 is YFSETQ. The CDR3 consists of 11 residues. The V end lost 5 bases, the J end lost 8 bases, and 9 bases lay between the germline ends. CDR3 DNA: TGCGCCAGCAGTTCGGCAGGTACGCAGTATTTT. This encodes CASSSAGTQYF.

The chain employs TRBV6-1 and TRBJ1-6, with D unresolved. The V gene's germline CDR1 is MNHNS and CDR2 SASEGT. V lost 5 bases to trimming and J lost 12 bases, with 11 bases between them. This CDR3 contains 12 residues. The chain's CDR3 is CASSTESQPLHF. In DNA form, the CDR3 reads TGTGCCAGCAGTACAGAATCACAACCCCTCCACTTT.